Given below is one T cell receptor beta chain in context. V lost 5 bases and J lost 8; bases outside the gene matches: 13. The CDR3 sequence is 16 residues long. CDR1 and CDR2 (germline): SGHVS, FQNEAQ. Clones were sequenced by immunoSEQ multiplex PCR, and TCRdb holds only the in-frame ones, with some missing. The repertoire holds roughly 2.2 million clones, with 85% to 95% as singletons. This sample is part of a study of shared clonotypes between healthy human individuals. The TCR sequence derives from a man aged 18 to 30 in good health. Some clones in this sample may be carry-over from other donors' samples. This chain joins TRBV7-8 and TRBJ2-1; TRBD1 matches at 9 bases. Sequencing input: naive CD4+ T cells from PBMCs. Subset meaning: CD45RA+ positively selected. CDR3 amino acids: CASSHKPGQGSDEQFF. The CDR3 coding sequence is TGTGCCAGCAGCCATAAACCGGGACAGGGAAGCGATGAGCAGTTCTTC.